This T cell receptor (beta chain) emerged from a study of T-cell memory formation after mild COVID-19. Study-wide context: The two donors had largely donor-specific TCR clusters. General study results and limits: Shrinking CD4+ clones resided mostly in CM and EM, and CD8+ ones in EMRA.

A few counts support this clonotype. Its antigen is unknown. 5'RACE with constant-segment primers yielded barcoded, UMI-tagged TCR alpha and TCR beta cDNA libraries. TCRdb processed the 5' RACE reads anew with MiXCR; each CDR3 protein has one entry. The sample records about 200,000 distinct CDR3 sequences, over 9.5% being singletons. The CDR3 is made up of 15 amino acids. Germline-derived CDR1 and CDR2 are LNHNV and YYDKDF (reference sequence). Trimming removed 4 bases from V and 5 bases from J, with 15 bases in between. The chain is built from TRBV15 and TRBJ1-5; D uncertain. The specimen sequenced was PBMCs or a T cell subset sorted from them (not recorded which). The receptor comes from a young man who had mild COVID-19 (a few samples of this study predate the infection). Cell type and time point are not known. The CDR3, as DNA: TGTGCCACCAGCATCCCCACAGCCCCCTATCAGCCCCAGCATTTT. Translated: CATSIPTAPYQPQHF.